One and the same sample provided the 14 T cell receptor beta chains below, sequenced in a study of MAIT cells during Salmonella Paratyphi A infection. MiXCR, run by TCRdb on the 5' RACE reads, gives a single entry per CDR3 protein. The sample shows about 1,300 distinct CDR3 sequences, approximately 52% of them seen only once. Study conclusions and caveats: Oligoclonal MAIT cells preferred TRBV20 and TRBV6, with usage seemingly unaffected by infection.

No antigen has been assigned to these receptors. Time point: before S. Paratyphi A challenge (baseline). The MAIT cell gate was Valpha7.2+ CD161+ T cells, sorted by flow cytometry. The input for sequencing was MAIT cells from blood, taken at the first sampling point of the challenge study. The receptors were gathered from a person aged 18 to 75 who was deliberately infected with Salmonella Paratyphi A in a paratyphoid fever challenge study.

This chain links TRBV28 with TRBJ2-7; D is unclear. This CDR3 has 13 residues. CDR1 is MDHEN, CDR2 SYDVKM, per germline. Trimming took 5 bases from V and 5 from J, leaving 13 bases between them. This chain's CDR3 is CASSPRPLNEQYF. CDR3 DNA: TGTGCCAGCAGTCCCCGGCCGCTGAACGAGCAGTACTTC.

The V call is TRBV20-1, the J call TRBJ2-7; D possibly matches TRBD1 or TRBD2 (6 bases each). Germline V gives CDR1 DFQATT, CDR2 SNEGSKA (reference sequence). The CDR3 loop spans 16 amino acids. V was shortened by 0 bases and J by 7 bases, with 22 bases between the two germline ends. This chain's CDR3 is CSARDHRSGEGGEQYF. The DNA for the CDR3 is TGCAGTGCTAGAGACCACCGATCAGGGGAAGGGGGGGAGCAGTACTTC.

In this sample, this clonotype turned up once. This sequence joins TRBV20-1 and TRBJ2-2; perhaps TRBD1 as D (6 bases). The CDR3 is 13 residues long. Germline V CDR1 and CDR2: DFQATT, SNEGSKA (reference sequence). Trimming removed 3 bases at V and 3 bases at J, with 8 bases between. The CDR3 DNA sequence: TGCAGTGCTAGGGCAGGGGACACCGGGGAGCTGTTTTTT. It translates to CSARAGDTGELFF.

The V call is TRBV4-2, the J call TRBJ2-2; D possibly corresponds to TRBD2 (6 bases). The CDR3 runs 18 residues. The V end was cut by 0 bases, the J end by 3 bases, with 17 bases between. Germline CDR1 reads LGHNA; CDR2 reads YNFKEQ. In nucleotides, the CDR3 is TGTGCCAGCAGCCAAGATCTCGATCTAGCGTTCGACACCGGGGAGCTGTTTTTT. This sequence encodes CASSQDLDLAFDTGELFF.

This clonotype was observed a few times. Its ends do not fully match the called genes, so a read error is possible. This rearrangement joins TRBV19 to TRBJ2-7, with 8 bases matching TRBD1. Germline CDR1 LNHDA, CDR2 SQIVND (reference sequence). This CDR3 spans 13 amino acids. The CDR3 protein is CASSMGDRREPSF. CDR3 sequence (DNA): TGTGCCAGTAGTATGGGGGACAGGCGCGAGCCGTCCTTC.

The chain is built from TRBV20-1 and TRBJ2-7; 7 bases match TRBD2. Germline-derived CDR1 and CDR2 are DFQATT and SNEGSKA (reference sequence). V trimming: 1 base; J trimming: 7 bases; junction bases outside the gene matches: 1. The CDR3 is 11 residues long. The CDR3 bases are TGCAGTGCTAGAGGGGGAGGGGAGCAGTACTTC. It codes for CSARGGGEQYF.

Comments on this clonotype: It is likely a read error, because the conserved phenylalanine at the end of the CDR3 is missing. The chain has TRBV4-2 and TRBJ2-1, with no clear D. The V gene's germline CDR1 is LGHNA and CDR2 YNFKEQ. This CDR3 has 15 residues. CDR3: CATSPVGEESNEQFV. For the CDR3, the DNA is TGTGCCACCAGCCCGGTCGGAGAGGAGTCCAATGAGCAGTTCGTA.

The sample holds many counts of this clonotype. The chain employs TRBV15 and TRBJ2-3; perhaps TRBD2 as D (5 bases). From germline, CDR1 is LNHNV and CDR2 YYDKDF (reference sequence). CDR3 size: 15 residues. Trimming cost V 0 bases and J 1 base, with 8 bases left between them. The CDR3 spells CATSRDRGGTDTQYF. Here the CDR3 DNA reads TGTGCCACCAGCAGAGATCGGGGTGGCACAGATACGCAGTATTTT.

J is TRBJ2-1 and V is TRBV6-2 or TRBV6-3, with 8 positions matching TRBD2. After removal of 2 bases from V and 8 bases from J, the junction contained 8 bases not matched to a gene. Germline V gives CDR1 MNHEY, CDR2 SVGEGT. The CDR3 extends over 15 amino acids. The CDR3, as DNA: TGTGCCAGCAGTTACCCCGGGAGGGTTACCGATGAGCAGTTCTTC. Amino acids: CASSYPGRVTDEQFF.

There are a few counts of this clonotype. The junction departs from germline at one end; a sequencing error may be responsible. The V and J genes are TRBV30 and TRBJ1-4; TRBD1 aligns across 8 bases. This CDR3 is built from 17 residues. The germline CDR1 and CDR2 sequences are GTSNPN and SVGIG (reference sequence). The CDR3 loop is CAWSVLSNGQGNEKRFF. CDR3 nucleotide sequence: TGTGCCTGGAGTGTATTGAGTAACGGACAGGGTAATGAAAAACGGTTTTTT.

The CDR3 DNA reads TGTGCCAGCAGTTATGAAGGGGAGAATTCACCCCTCCACTTT. Translating it yields CASSYEGENSPLHF. The chain carries TRBV6-6 and TRBJ1-6, with D tentatively TRBD1 (5 bases). CDR3 length: 14 residues. V lost 3 bases and J 7 bases, leaving 10 bases between the germline ends. Germline CDR1 reads MNHNY; CDR2 reads SVGAGI (reference sequence).

This clonotype is large (0.1 to 1%) by share. V usage is TRBV6-1 and J usage is TRBJ2-2; maybe TRBD1 (8 bases). This CDR3 comprises 16 residues. The V end lost 7 bases, the J end lost 4 bases, and 19 bases lay between the germline ends. CDR1 MNHNS and CDR2 SASEGT come from the germline V gene. The CDR3: CASMTTQGEGTGELFF. In DNA, the CDR3 is TGTGCCAGCATGACTACACAGGGGGAGGGCACCGGGGAGCTGTTTTTT.

On this clonotype itself: Without the conserved terminal phenylalanine or tryptophan, this CDR3 likely stems from a read error. The DNA is omitted, as the CDR3 cannot be located on it reliably, and the CDR3 follows TCRdb's listing. V usage is TRBV6-4 and J usage is TRBJ2-2; the D call in the table, TRBD2, was not verified against the DNA. The CDR3 numbers 13 amino acids, ends counted. The germline V gene has CDR1 MRHNA and CDR2 SNTAGT. CDR3 region: CASSDGETGEMCG.

V usage is TRBV6-4 and J usage is TRBJ2-7; TRBD2 matches 9 bases. V shed 7 bases and J 1 base; nucleotides not matched to a gene: 5. The germline V gene encodes CDR1 MRHNA and CDR2 SNTAGT. The CDR3 is 14 residues long. The CDR3 here is CASTRLAESYEQYF. CDR3 in DNA: TGTGCCAGCACCAGACTAGCGGAATCCTACGAGCAGTACTTC.